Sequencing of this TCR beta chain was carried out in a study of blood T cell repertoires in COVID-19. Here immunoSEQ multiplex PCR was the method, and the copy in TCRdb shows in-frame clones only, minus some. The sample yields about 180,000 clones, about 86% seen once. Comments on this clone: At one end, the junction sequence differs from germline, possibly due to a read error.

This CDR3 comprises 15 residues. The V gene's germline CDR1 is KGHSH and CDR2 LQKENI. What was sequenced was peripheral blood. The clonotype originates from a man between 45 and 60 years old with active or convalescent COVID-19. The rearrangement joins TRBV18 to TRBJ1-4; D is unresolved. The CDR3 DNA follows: TGTGCCAGCTCCCGACCGGGGATAGGAGGTGAAAGACTGTTTTTT. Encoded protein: CASSRPGIGGERLFF.